The 15 T cell receptor beta chains in this list originate from one sample, sequenced in a study of T cell responses to AZD1222 COVID-19 vaccine. Using immunoSEQ multiplex PCR, the repertoire was profiled, and TCRdb retains in-frame clones only, with some absent. Counted here are 120,000 or so clones, 80% to 95% occurring once; the ten biggest clones make up 4% to 5.5%. Source: peripheral blood, taken on day 0 of MenACWY control vaccination. The source of these receptors is an adult in good health.

CDR3 sequence: CASGPPQETQYF. CDR3 sequence (DNA): TGTGCCAGCGGGCCCCCCCAAGAGACCCAGTACTTC. The V call is TRBV2, the J call TRBJ2-5, with D unclear. Trimming stripped 8 bases from V and 1 base from J, with 8 bases between. CDR3 length: 12 residues. Germline V gene data show CDR1 as SNHLY and CDR2 as FYNNEI.

The CDR3 nucleotides read TGCGCCAGCAGTTCAACGGGACAGGCCGTCCAAGAGACCCAGTACTTC. Its protein product is CASSSTGQAVQETQYF. The chain uses TRBV5-1 and TRBJ2-5, with 8 bases that match TRBD1. This CDR3 contains 16 residues. Germline CDR1 SGHRS, CDR2 YFSETQ. J gave up 1 base and V 5 bases, and 10 bases lay outside the gene matches.

The genes are TRBV5-1 and TRBJ2-1; 11 bases match TRBD2. Germline trimming cut 4 bases from V and 8 bases from J; bases unmatched to any gene: 20. Germline CDR1 and CDR2: SGHRS and YFSETQ. This CDR3 is 19 amino acids long. The CDR3 DNA reads TGCGCCAGCAGCCCGTACTCGACCCTTCTAGCGGGAGGACCCGATGAGCAGTTCTTC. Its translation: CASSPYSTLLAGGPDEQFF.

The chain employs TRBV11-3 and TRBJ2-3; 9 positions match TRBD2. V lost 4 bases, J lost 2 bases, and 4 bases stayed unmatched. The CDR3 has 15 amino acids. Looked up from germline, CDR1 is SGHNT and CDR2 is YENEEA. CDR3 DNA: TGTGCCAGCAGCTCGACTAGCGGCTACACAGATACGCAGTATTTT. It codes for CASSSTSGYTDTQYF.

The chain is built from TRBV5-4 and TRBJ2-1; D gene ambiguous. This CDR3 has 15 residues. Trimming took 0 bases from V and 5 from J, leaving 12 bases between them. Germline V CDR1 and CDR2: SGHNT, YYREEE (reference sequence). DNA for the CDR3: TGTGCCAGCAGCTTGGTTAGTACCACAGACAATGAGCAGTTCTTC. It encodes CASSLVSTTDNEQFF.

The gene calls are TRBV9 and TRBJ2-1; 8 bases map to TRBD2. This CDR3 region has 15 residues. Germline V gene data show CDR1 as SGDLS and CDR2 as YYNGEE. J was trimmed by 6 bases and V by 3 bases; bases with no gene match: 8. The CDR3 loop reads CASSGASGSSNEQFF. CDR3 bases: TGTGCCAGCAGCGGTGCCAGCGGGAGCTCCAATGAGCAGTTCTTC.

The genes are TRBV7-2 and TRBJ1-1, with D unresolved. Trimming cost V 3 bases and J 1 base, with 6 bases left between them. CDR3 length: 13 amino acids. CDR1 SGHTA and CDR2 FQGNSA come from the germline V gene. The CDR3 loop reads CASSLPENTEAFF. DNA of the CDR3: TGTGCCAGCAGCTTGCCGGAGAACACTGAAGCTTTCTTT.

The genes are TRBV27 and TRBJ1-6; TRBD1 is a possible D gene (5 bases). The CDR3 has 18 amino acids. Trimming shortened V by 4 bases and J by 8 bases, and 24 bases separated the two germline ends. CDR1 and CDR2 (germline): MNHEY, SMNVEV (reference sequence). The CDR3 DNA sequence: TGTGCCAGCAGTTCCGCCCGCCCTGACAGAGTTGTTGATTCACCCCTCCACTTT. Protein sequence: CASSSARPDRVVDSPLHF.

This chain uses TRBV7-3 with TRBJ2-1; possibly TRBD1 or TRBD2 for D (5 bases each). This CDR3 is 17 amino acids long. V was pared by 7 bases and J by 6 bases, with 25 bases between. CDR1 is SGHTA and CDR2 is FQGTGA in the germline V gene. CDR3 DNA: TGTGCCAGCATCCCAAACTCCGGGACGGCAGCTAGCAATGAGCAGTTCTTC. Its translation: CASIPNSGTAASNEQFF.

The V and J genes are TRBV27 and TRBJ1-1, with a tentative D call TRBD1 (5 bases). V gave up 4 bases and J gave up 2 bases, with 20 bases separating them. Germline CDR1 and CDR2: MNHEY and SMNVEV (reference sequence). This CDR3 spans 17 amino acids. In DNA, the CDR3 is TGTGCCAGCAGTTCGGGTGTCACAGGAGCCGTTAACACTGAAGCTTTCTTT. Its translation is CASSSGVTGAVNTEAFF.

The chain links TRBV4-1 to TRBJ2-3, with 12 bases that match TRBD2. V was pared by 9 bases and J by 3 bases, with 10 bases of the junction left unmatched. Looked up from germline, CDR1 is MGHRA and CDR2 is YSYEKL. This CDR3 is 16 amino acids long. CDR3 in DNA: TGCGCCAGTTCTAGCGGGAGGGCCAGCGGAACAGATACGCAGTATTTT. This gives the protein CASSSGRASGTDTQYF.

The rearrangement links TRBV18 to TRBJ2-7, with 11 positions matching TRBD2. The CDR3 has 14 amino acids. With 4 bases clipped from V and 9 bases from J, the junction kept 8 bases outside the gene matches. The germline gives CDR1 KGHSH, CDR2 LQKENI. Written as DNA, the CDR3 is TGTGCCAGCTCACGTAGTAGCGGGAGGGCCGGGCAGTACTTC. This codes for CASSRSSGRAGQYF.

This clone was observed once. Written as DNA, the CDR3 is TGTGCCAGCAGCTTCTGGACTAGCACAGATACGCAGTATTTT. Protein product: CASSFWTSTDTQYF. The chain links TRBV5-6 to TRBJ2-3; D is perhaps TRBD2 (5 bases). This CDR3 is 14 amino acids long. With 2 bases removed from V and 0 bases from J, the gap between germline ends came to 7 bases. Germline V lookup: CDR1 SGHDT, CDR2 YYEEEE. Looking up the rest from reference TRBV5-6 and TRBJ2-3 gives the full variable domain: DAGVTQSPTHLIKTRGQQVTLRCSPKSGHDTVSWYQQALGQGPQFIFQYYEEEERQRGNFPDRFSGHQFPNYSSELNVNALLLGDSALYLCASSFWTSTDTQYFGPGTRLTVL.

The rearrangement uses TRBV5-1 and TRBJ1-4, with TRBD1 identical over 7 bases. The junction had 7 bases not matched to a gene; V was cut back by 0 bases and J by 8 bases. There are 15 residues in the CDR3. Germline CDR1 is SGHRS and CDR2 is YFSETQ. The chain's CDR3 is CASSLEGGNREKLFF. The CDR3 DNA sequence: TGCGCCAGCAGCTTGGAAGGGGGCAATAGGGAAAAACTGTTTTTT.

In this sample, this clone turned up a few times. The chain joins TRBV29-1 to TRBJ1-1, with 7 bases that match TRBD1. Germline lookup yields CDR1 SQVTM and CDR2 ANQGSEA. CDR3 length: 13 amino acids. After removal of 3 bases from V and 2 bases from J, the junction contained 3 bases not matched to a gene. CDR3 residues: CSVDGTANTEAFF. CDR3 DNA: TGCAGCGTTGACGGGACAGCTAACACTGAAGCTTTCTTT. The full variable domain, completed using reference TRBV29-1 and TRBJ1-1, is SAVISQKPSRDICQRGTSLTIQCQVDSQVTMMFWYRQQPGQSLTLIATANQGSEATYESGFVIDKFPISRPNLTFSTLTVSNMSPEDSSIYLCSVDGTANTEAFFGQGTRLTVV.